This is a list of T cell receptor beta chains from one sample in a study of T cells in Graves' hyperthyroidism and ophthalmopathy. TCRdb independently ran MiXCR on the multiplex PCR reads; one entry per CDR3 protein. Of 460,000 or so distinct CDR3 sequences in the sample, around an eighth were seen once. The sample consisted of blood. The receptors here all came from a woman younger than 35 with Graves' hyperthyroidism. Both conserved end residues are part of each CDR3. A D gene is named only where the DNA matches it firmly. Rows may omit the clone size; those that give it use once, few, many or a size class.

TRBV11-3	TRBD2	many	14	TRBJ2-7	TGTGCCAGCAGCATAGGACTAGCAGACTACGAGCAGTACTTC	CASSIGLADYEQYF
TRBV14	NA	many	15	TRBJ2-1	TGTGCCAGCAGCCACCTGGGGGGAGGATACAATGAGCAGTTCTTC	CASSHLGGGYNEQFF
TRBV19	NA	many	13	TRBJ2-1	TGTGCCAGTAGTATAACAATCTACGGTGAGCAGTTCTTC	CASSITIYGEQFF
TRBV11-2	TRBD1	many	12	TRBJ1-1	TGTGCCAGCAGCCCCGACAGGGGTATCTCTTTCTTT	CASSPDRGISFF
TRBV5-6	NA	few	16	TRBJ1-4	TGTGCCAGCAGCTTTGGGGTCTTAGTAACTAATGAAAAACTGTTTTTT	CASSFGVLVTNEKLFF
TRBV4-1	TRBD1	NA	15	TRBJ1-3	TGCGCCAGCAGCCACGGGACAGGCGCGGGAAACACCATATATTTT	CASSHGTGAGNTIYF
TRBV3-1	TRBD2	many	14	TRBJ2-5	TGTGCCAGCAGCCAAGATGCGGGAGGGGAGACCCAGTACTTC	CASSQDAGGETQYF
TRBV27	TRBD2	many	15	TRBJ2-3	TGTGCCAGCAGTTTGGGGGGGACCGGCACAGATACGCAGTATTTT	CASSLGGTGTDTQYF
TRBV6-1	TRBD1	many	15	TRBJ1-2	TGTGCCAGCAGTGAAGTAAGGGGGCTGGGCTATGGCTACACCTTC	CASSEVRGLGYGYTF
TRBV12-3/TRBV12-4	NA	NA	14	TRBJ2-3	TGTGCCAGCAGCTTCCTTTGGGCTCATGATACGCAGTATTTT	CASSFLWAHDTQYF
TRBV7-9	NA	few	14	TRBJ1-1	TGTGCCAGCAGCTTAGTGGCTGCCAACACTGAAGCTTTCTTT	CASSLVAANTEAFF
TRBV30	TRBD1	many	11	TRBJ1-2	TGTGCCTGGCAGGGGGCCTATGGCTACACCTTC	CAWQGAYGYTF
TRBV4-1	NA	NA	15	TRBJ1-2	TGCGCCAGCAGCCAAGGGTCCTTCGGCAGCTATGGCTACACCTTC	CASSQGSFGSYGYTF
TRBV6-2/TRBV6-3	TRBD1	NA	14	TRBJ2-2	TGTGCCAGCAGTTTCAACAACAGGGGTGGGGAGCTGTTTTTT	CASSFNNRGGELFF
TRBV12-3/TRBV12-4	NA	many	14	TRBJ2-6	TGTGCCAGCAGTTTTAGGGCTGGGGCCAACGTCCTGACTTTC	CASSFRAGANVLTF
TRBV3-1	NA	many	13	TRBJ2-3	TGTGCCACCCGACTCGGCGGGGACGATACGCAGTATTTT	CATRLGGDDTQYF
TRBV5-1	TRBD1	once	15	TRBJ1-4	TGCGCCAGCAGCTTAATGGACAGGGGTCGCGAAAAACTGTTTTTT	CASSLMDRGREKLFF
TRBV19	TRBD1	few	15	TRBJ1-5	TGTGCCAGTAGTAAGGGACAGGGGAGCAATCAGCCCCAGCATTTT	CASSKGQGSNQPQHF
TRBV11-3	TRBD1	many	15	TRBJ1-1	TGTGCCAGCAGCCCCCACAGGGGGCAGAACACTGAAGCTTTCTTT	CASSPHRGQNTEAFF
TRBV6-5	TRBD1	many	14	TRBJ2-7	TGTGCCAGCAGTTATGCAGGGGGCTTAGACGAGCAGTACTTC	CASSYAGGLDEQYF
TRBV6-2/TRBV6-3	NA	NA	13	TRBJ2-7	TGTGCCAGCAGTTACCAACGCGATTACGAGCAGTACTTC	CASSYQRDYEQYF
TRBV27	TRBD2	NA	14	TRBJ2-1	TGTGCCAGCAGTCCGGGAGGGACATACAATGAGCAGTTCTTC	CASSPGGTYNEQFF
TRBV20-1	TRBD2	many	16	TRBJ2-5	TGCAGTGCTAGTGGGGGGACTAGCGGGACCCAAGAGACCCAGTACTTC	CSASGGTSGTQETQYF
TRBV20-1	NA	NA	11	TRBJ2-7	TGCAGTGCTAGAGATACCTACGAGCAGTACTTC	CSARDTYEQYF
TRBV13	NA	NA	13	TRBJ1-4	TGTGCCAGCCGGCTGAGCGGGGTGGGAAAACTGTTTTTT	CASRLSGVGKLFF
TRBV12-3/TRBV12-4	TRBD2	many	15	TRBJ2-1	TGTGCCAGCAGTCCGGCGGGACTAGCGGGAGGGGAGCAGTTCTTC	CASSPAGLAGGEQFF
TRBV3-1	NA	many	18	TRBJ2-1	TGTGCCAGCAGCCAAAGTCCCGAGATTAGGGGGCGGGGCAATGAGCAGTTCTTC	CASSQSPEIRGRGNEQFF
TRBV9	NA	NA	15	TRBJ2-3	TGTGCCAGCAGCGTAAGCGGTTTTCGCACAGATACGCAGTATTTT	CASSVSGFRTDTQYF
TRBV3-1	NA	many	14	TRBJ1-5	TGTGCCAGCAGCAACCGGGGGCTCAATCAGCCCCAGCATTTT	CASSNRGLNQPQHF
TRBV4-1	TRBD2	few	14	TRBJ2-7	TGCGCCAGCAGCACCCTAGCGGGAGCGTACGAGCAGTACTTC	CASSTLAGAYEQYF
TRBV19	TRBD2	NA	18	TRBJ2-2	TGTGCCAGTAGTAAGGATAGCGGGAGTCCCCGCGGGACCGGGGAGCTGTTTTTT	CASSKDSGSPRGTGELFF
TRBV28	NA	many	12	TRBJ1-1	TGTGCCAGCACCCCAAGGGACACTGAAGCTTTCTTT	CASTPRDTEAFF
TRBV9	TRBD2	few	15	TRBJ2-5	TGTGCCAGCAGCGTAGCCGGGACTAGCGGGAGCTCCCAGTACTTC	CASSVAGTSGSSQYF
TRBV29-1	NA	many	15	TRBJ2-1	TGCAGCGTTGAAGAACGGGAGAGCTCCTACAATGAGCAGTTCTTC	CSVEERESSYNEQFF
TRBV27	NA	NA	14	TRBJ2-3	TGTGCCAGCAGTACCCTTGAGGACCCCGATACGCAGTATTTT	CASSTLEDPDTQYF
TRBV27	NA	NA	17	TRBJ1-5	TGTGCCAGTGCCGACCTCCTAAGGGGGGGTAGCAATCAGCCCCAGCATTTT	CASADLLRGGSNQPQHF
TRBV7-7	NA	many	14	TRBJ2-5	TGTGCTAGCAGCTTAACGAAAAGCCAAGAGACCCAGTACTTC	CASSLTKSQETQYF
TRBV19	NA	few	15	TRBJ2-1	TGTGCCAGTAGTATAGTAGGGAATTCAGTAAATGAGCAGTTCTTC	CASSIVGNSVNEQFF
TRBV27	NA	many	13	TRBJ1-2	TGTGCCAGCAGTTTAAACTGGGTTAGTGGCTACACCTTC	CASSLNWVSGYTF
TRBV5-8	TRBD1	many	15	TRBJ1-4	TGTGCCAGCAGCAGACGACAGGGGGCTCGCGAAAAACTGTTTTTT	CASSRRQGAREKLFF
TRBV2	TRBD1	many	13	TRBJ1-1	TGTGCCAGCAGAAGGCAGGGGGGCACTGAAGCTTTCTTT	CASRRQGGTEAFF
TRBV11-2	TRBD2	many	16	TRBJ2-3	TGTGCCAGCAGCGTAACTAGCGGGAGGGCGGGAGATACGCAGTATTTT	CASSVTSGRAGDTQYF
TRBV20-1	TRBD1	many	15	TRBJ2-3	TGCAGTGCTAGCATGACAGGGGGAGGCACAGATACGCAGTATTTT	CSASMTGGGTDTQYF